What follows are 10 T cell receptor beta chains derived from one specimen sequenced in a study of tumor and adjacent non-tumor tissue in lung cancer. The template was RNA from unsorted bulk tissue. TCRbeta libraries were built with three rounds of nested PCR, modified from ARM-PCR. TCRdb called the multiplex PCR reads again in MiXCR, with one record for every CDR3 protein. The data hold 90,000 to 130,000 distinct CDR3 sequences, with nearly 85% observed a single time. The sequenced sample was lung tumor tissue. All receptors come from a man aged 70-80 years with non-small cell lung cancer.

This chain uses TRBV6-2 or TRBV6-3 with TRBJ2-1; D is uncertain. The germline gives CDR1 MNHEY, CDR2 SVGEGT. The CDR3 totals 12 residues. With 1 base removed from V and 8 bases from J, the gap between germline ends came to 6 bases. In nucleotides, the CDR3 is TGTGCCAGCAGTTACTTTCTCCATGAGCAGTTCTTC. Translation: CASSYFLHEQFF.

Comment on this clonotype: An end of the junction differs from the germline gene, which may be a read error. This chain links TRBV10-1 with TRBJ1-2; possible D gene TRBD1, 6 bases. The CDR3 runs to 15 residues. Germline CDR1 and CDR2: WNHNN and SYGVQD (reference sequence). For the CDR3, the DNA is TGTGTCAGCAGTGAGTTGACAGGCCAACCCTATGGCTACACCTTC. Encoded protein: CVSSELTGQPYGYTF.

The V call is TRBV6-1, the J call TRBJ1-2; tentative D call: TRBD1 (5 bases). In germline, CDR1 is MNHNS, CDR2 SASEGT. Trimming removed 0 bases from V and 7 bases from J, with 9 bases in between. The CDR3 has 13 residues. The DNA of the CDR3 is TGTGCCAGCAGTGAAGCCAGGGCATTTGGCTACACCTTC. It yields the protein CASSEARAFGYTF.

Points on this clonotype: At one end the junction does not follow the germline gene, possibly because of a read error. J is TRBJ2-7 and V is TRBV7-8, with unresolved D. CDR1 and CDR2 from the germline V gene are SGHVS and FQNEAQ. The CDR3 has 11 amino acids. CDR3 in amino acids: CASSLGYEQNF. The CDR3 DNA follows: TGCGCCAGCAGCTTAGGGTACGAGCAGAACTTC.

By frequency in the sample, this clonotype is medium-sized (0.01 to 0.1%). This chain uses TRBV10-3 with TRBJ2-1; maybe TRBD2 (6 bases). The CDR3 runs 15 residues. The V and J ends lost 11 bases and 6 bases respectively, with 23 bases between them. CDR1 and CDR2 from the germline V gene are ENHRY and SYGVKD. The CDR3 DNA follows: TGTGCCGTCGCTCCTGCGGGGAGTGGGACCAATGAGCAGTTCTTC. This sequence encodes CAVAPAGSGTNEQFF.

As regards this clonotype: Compared with germline, one end of the junction differs, possibly owing to a read error. V and J are TRBV12-3 or TRBV12-4 and TRBJ1-5; tentatively, D is TRBD1 (5 bases). CDR3 size: 13 residues. CDR3 region: CASNQGNNQPQHF. CDR3 bases: TGTGCCAGCAACCAGGGTAACAATCAGCCTCAGCATTTT.

About this clonotype: A much larger clone differs from this one at a single base, so this may be a read error. J is TRBJ1-2 and V is TRBV28; a weak D match, TRBD1 (6 bases). Germline V gene data show CDR1 as MDHEN and CDR2 as SYDVKM. This CDR3 is built from 15 residues. Here the CDR3 DNA reads TGTGCCAGCACGGGGGGGCGATTGGGTTTATATGGCTACATCTTC. This codes for CASTGGRLGLYGYIF.

In this sample, this clonotype turned up many times. The chain is built from TRBV20-1 and TRBJ2-1; 13 bases line up with TRBD2. The CDR3 is made up of 15 amino acids. The V gene end was trimmed by 3 bases and the J gene end by 15 bases; junction bases not matched to a gene: 14. CDR1 is DFQATT, CDR2 SNEGSKA, per germline (reference sequence). The CDR3 DNA is TGCAGTGCTAGCACTGCCGGACTAGCGGGAGAAGCCCCGTTCTTC. The encoded protein is CSASTAGLAGEAPFF.

This clonotype was seen repeatedly, ten times or more. The J gene is TRBJ2-3, the V gene TRBV12-3 or TRBV12-4; D possibly corresponds to TRBD2 (5 bases). Trimming shortened V by 6 bases and J by 1 base, and 11 bases separated the two germline ends. The CDR3 is made up of 14 amino acids. This chain's CDR3 is CASRSGGGTDTQYF. Here the CDR3 DNA reads TGTGCCAGCAGGAGCGGTGGGGGCACAGATACGCAGTATTTT.

With respect to this clonotype: The junction does not match germline at one end; this may be a read error. The J gene is TRBJ2-1, the V gene TRBV4-3; D not certain. CDR3 size: 15 residues. Germline lookup yields CDR1 LGHNA and CDR2 YSLEER. The DNA for the CDR3 is TGCGCCAGCATCCAAGTTGCTACCCTTGGGGATGAACAGTTCTTC. Protein product: CASIQVATLGDEQFF.